Described below is a single T cell receptor (beta chain) sequence and its context. The target antigen is unknown. This record belongs to a study of beta chain features in type 1 diabetes. All sorted populations exceeded 95% purity. This CDR3 contains 12 residues. The germline gives CDR1 SEHNR, CDR2 FQNEAQ (reference sequence). V shed 3 bases and J shed 10 bases, with 12 bases lying between them. Expressed TCRB transcripts were sequenced because the isolated RNA had all been reverse transcribed beforehand. The data were produced by immunoSEQ multiplex PCR, yet TCRdb's version contains in-frame clones alone and is incomplete. The data hold around 250,000 clones, with just over 20% observed a single time. Study findings and constraints: Shortening of TCRB CDR3s, moderate but significant, appeared in all four CD4+ subsets of Type 1 diabetes patients. The influence of HLA type on TCRB rearrangement stayed undetermined.

The source is a woman aged 40-49 years with type 1 diabetes. The V call is TRBV7-9, the J call TRBJ1-1; D perhaps matches TRBD1 (5 bases). The sequenced sample consisted of naive CD4+ T cells from blood. The CDR3 loop reads CASSLTVARAFF. In DNA, the CDR3 is TGTGCCAGCAGCTTGACAGTCGCTCGAGCTTTCTTT.